This T cell receptor beta chain was sequenced during a study of T cell changes during pregnancy in multiple sclerosis. Repertoires were generated with immunoSEQ multiplex PCR, while TCRdb's copy carries only in-frame clones and drops some. The data show approximately 40,000 clones, with around nine tenths seen just once and about 0.35% held by the top ten. The sample holds one count of this clone. The source is a female donor in good health, enrolled as a control in a pregnancy study. Here the sequenced sample was CD4+ T cells from peripheral blood mononuclear cells, taken in the third trimester of pregnancy.

CDR3 in DNA: TGTGCCATCAGTCAGACCGGGACAGCCTACAATGAGCAGTTCTTC. Amino acids: CAISQTGTAYNEQFF. V gene TRBV10-3 combines with J gene TRBJ2-1; 7 nucleotides align to TRBD1. The CDR3 covers 15 residues. Germline V lookup: CDR1 ENHRY, CDR2 SYGVKD. J lost 2 bases, V lost 5 bases, and 6 bases had no gene match.